These 18 T cell receptor beta chains share one sample of origin, sequenced in a study of post-analysis software for immune sequencing data. Study observations and caveats: Patients carried several TRBV segments more frequently than controls did, and TRBV5-6, TRBV5-1 and TRBV20-1 were among them.

Their antigens are not known. The TCR beta cDNA libraries contained unique molecular identifiers. TCRdb redid the calling of the PCR reads with MiXCR, one entry per CDR3 protein. This table has about 500,000 distinct CDR3 sequences, 40% to 55% appearing once. Input material: blood. Receptors originate from a girl aged 10 to 17 with multiple sclerosis.

About this clonotype: At one end the junction does not follow the germline gene, possibly because of a read error. The V call is TRBV7-9, the J call TRBJ2-7; perhaps D is TRBD1 or TRBD2 (5 bases each). Germline V gives CDR1 SEHNR, CDR2 FQNEAQ (reference sequence). This CDR3 contains 16 residues. CDR3 protein: CTSSFYDGGTTYEQYF. The CDR3 DNA sequence: TGTACCAGCAGCTTTTACGATGGGGGAACGACCTACGAGCAGTACTTC.

The rearrangement uses TRBV5-1 and TRBJ2-3; no firm D call. The CDR3 runs to 13 residues. Germline V gene data show CDR1 as SGHRS and CDR2 as YFSETQ. With 6 bases removed from V and 3 bases from J, the gap between germline ends came to 11 bases. CDR3 sequence reads: CASKSFQTDTQYF. The CDR3 DNA is TGCGCCAGCAAGAGTTTCCAAACAGATACGCAGTATTTT.

The rearrangement links TRBV20-1 to TRBJ2-7; TRBD2 matches at 11 bases. Germline V gene data show CDR1 as DFQATT and CDR2 as SNEGSKA (reference sequence). The length of the CDR3 is 14 residues. The ends lost 6 bases at V and 2 bases at J; junction bases unmatched: 6. The CDR3 region has the DNA TGCAGTGCCTATAGCGGGAGGGCCCCCTACGAGCAGTACTTC. Protein product: CSAYSGRAPYEQYF.

The table lists this clonotype with a few counts. The rearrangement joins TRBV6-5 to TRBJ2-1; 8 nucleotides match TRBD1. Germline CDR1 and CDR2: MNHEY and SVGAGI. V gave up 2 bases and J gave up 13 bases; unmatched junction bases: 7. This CDR3 has 13 residues. The CDR3 protein is CASSYRGQGFQFF. CDR3 coding DNA: TGTGCCAGCAGTTACCGTGGACAGGGATTTCAGTTCTTC.

The J gene is TRBJ2-7, the V gene TRBV9, with TRBD2 matching over 7 bases. Losses at the gene ends were 0 bases for V and 3 bases for J; bases not matched to a gene: 9. Germline loops: CDR1 SGDLS, CDR2 YYNGEE. The CDR3 is 16 residues long. CDR3 bases: TGTGCCAGCAGCGTAGACCCCGGGGGGACCGGCTACGAGCAGTACTTC. Amino acids: CASSVDPGGTGYEQYF.

V gene TRBV3-1 combines with J gene TRBJ2-3, with D maybe TRBD2 (5 bases). V was trimmed by 4 bases and J by 1 base, leaving 15 bases between them. The CDR3 has 16 residues. From germline, CDR1 is LGHDT and CDR2 YNNKEL (reference sequence). The CDR3 coding sequence is TGTGCCAGCAGCCTCCAGACCCTGAGGGGCACAGATACGCAGTATTTT. Protein sequence: CASSLQTLRGTDTQYF.

The chain employs TRBV15 and TRBJ1-1, with 9 nucleotides matching TRBD1. The germline gives CDR1 LNHNV, CDR2 YYDKDF (reference sequence). CDR3 length equals 16 residues. The J segment lost 4 bases and the V segment lost 0 bases, leaving 6 bases of the junction unmatched. This CDR3 is CATSRDLQGASTEAFF. As DNA, the CDR3 is TGTGCCACCAGCAGAGATTTACAGGGGGCGTCCACTGAAGCTTTCTTT.

The rearrangement links TRBV11-2 to TRBJ2-3; the D gene is possibly TRBD2 (6 bases). Germline CDR1 is SGHAT and CDR2 is FQNNGV. Trimming removed 2 bases from V and 0 bases from J, with 12 bases in between. This CDR3 has 16 amino acids. CDR3 amino acids: CASSLRSGLSTDTQYF. As DNA, the CDR3 is TGTGCCAGCAGCTTACGAAGCGGGCTCAGCACAGATACGCAGTATTTT.

The chain is built from TRBV28 and TRBJ1-4, with D unclear. The CDR3 has 14 amino acids. The germline V gene encodes CDR1 MDHEN and CDR2 SYDVKM. V was clipped by 8 bases and J by 4 bases, with 14 bases between them. The CDR3 region is CASRVDPYNEKLFF. CDR3 sequence (DNA): TGTGCCAGCCGTGTTGACCCCTATAATGAAAAACTGTTTTTT.

This clonotype was counted a few times. The J gene is TRBJ1-2, the V gene TRBV4-1; D is ambiguous. CDR1 and CDR2 from the germline V gene are MGHRA and YSYEKL. The CDR3 runs to 11 residues. V dropped 0 bases and J dropped 9 bases, with 5 bases sitting between them. The CDR3 loop is CASSQDRRYTF. CDR3 bases: TGCGCCAGCAGCCAAGATCGGCGCTACACCTTC.

The chain carries TRBV11-2 and TRBJ2-1, with 11 bases matching TRBD2. This CDR3 has 17 residues. J gave up 0 bases and V 5 bases, and 6 bases lay outside the gene matches. Germline values: CDR1 SGHAT, CDR2 FQNNGV. The DNA for the CDR3 is TGTGCCAGCAGCATAGCGGGAGGGGTTCCCTCCTACAATGAGCAGTTCTTC. It is translated as CASSIAGGVPSYNEQFF.

This clonotype was observed a few times. This rearrangement joins TRBV27 to TRBJ2-7, with 7 bases lining up with TRBD2. V shed 2 bases and J 4 bases; nucleotides not matched to a gene: 5. The CDR3 has 14 amino acids. In germline, CDR1 is MNHEY, CDR2 SMNVEV (reference sequence). The CDR3 nucleotides read TGTGCCAGCAGTTTAGCTCAAGCGGGATACGAGCAGTACTTC. It translates to CASSLAQAGYEQYF.

The chain joins TRBV27 to TRBJ2-1, with 16 bases matching TRBD2. Trimming took 4 bases from V and 7 from J; bases not matched to a gene: 16. Germline V gene data show CDR1 as MNHEY and CDR2 as SMNVEV (reference sequence). This CDR3 region has 20 residues. CDR3 residues: CASSSLGTSGRAIGGNEQFF. The CDR3 region has the DNA TGTGCCAGCAGTTCCCTTGGGACTAGCGGGAGGGCCATCGGGGGGAATGAGCAGTTCTTC.

This clonotype showed up just a few times. CDR3 DNA sequence: TGTGCCAGCAGCCTTTCTTCGGGAGGGCCGGGTCAAGAGACCCAGTACTTC. The encoded protein is CASSLSSGGPGQETQYF. The chain is built from TRBV7-9 and TRBJ2-5; TRBD2 matches 8 bases. V shed 5 bases and J 2 bases; nucleotides not matched to a gene: 13. Germline V lookup: CDR1 SEHNR, CDR2 FQNEAQ (reference sequence). This CDR3 has 17 amino acids.

The rearrangement joins TRBV29-1 to TRBJ2-7; D is ambiguous. CDR3 length: 14 amino acids. Germline values: CDR1 SQVTM, CDR2 ANQGSEA. V was shortened by 4 bases and J by 1 base, with 14 bases between the two germline ends. Written as DNA, the CDR3 is TGCAGCGTTGTATTTCAGGTTAATTCCTACGAGCAGTACTTC. Translated, it gives CSVVFQVNSYEQYF.

The gene calls are TRBV5-6 and TRBJ2-5, with TRBD2 matching over 8 bases. The CDR3 is 16 residues long. Germline lookup yields CDR1 SGHDT and CDR2 YYEEEE. With 4 bases clipped from V and 5 bases from J, the junction kept 13 bases outside the gene matches. CDR3: CASSTSAGGIRETQYF. The CDR3 DNA reads TGTGCCAGCAGCACCAGTGCGGGAGGAATTCGGGAGACCCAGTACTTC. Combining the CDR3 with reference TRBV5-6 and TRBJ2-5 gives the whole variable domain DAGVTQSPTHLIKTRGQQVTLRCSPKSGHDTVSWYQQALGQGPQFIFQYYEEEERQRGNFPDRFSGHQFPNYSSELNVNALLLGDSALYLCASSTSAGGIRETQYFGPGTRLLVL.

This chain links TRBV25-1 with TRBJ1-2; 9 nucleotides line up with TRBD1. The V gene's germline CDR1 is MGHDK and CDR2 SYGVNS. The CDR3 length is 16 residues. With V trimmed by 3 bases and J by 4 bases, 9 bases remained unmatched. The CDR3 loop is CASSEVTGGEGYGYTF. DNA for the CDR3: TGTGCCAGCAGTGAGGTCACAGGGGGCGAAGGCTATGGCTACACCTTC.

The chain recombines TRBV20-1 with TRBJ2-1; TRBD2 matches 10 bases. Trimming at V came to 6 bases and at J to 10 bases, leaving 6 bases not matched to a gene. From germline, CDR1 is DFQATT and CDR2 SNEGSKA (reference sequence). This CDR3 is built from 12 residues. The CDR3 region is CSAKGLAPEQFF. Here the CDR3 DNA reads TGCAGTGCGAAGGGACTAGCGCCCGAGCAGTTCTTC.